This TCR beta chain was identified during a study of blood T cells in healthy people across ages. Study-wide results and caveats: Higher diversity and more naive CD4+ cells were features of long-lived donors, compared to aged donors.

A remark on this clonotype: Its antigen remains unknown.

A second about 6 to 12 cycle PCR used barcoded and J-beta primers. From the 5' RACE reads, TCRdb called clonotypes with MiXCR, one entry per CDR3 protein. Of about 970,000 distinct CDR3 sequences in the sample, roughly 51% were seen once. Donor samples were obtained from healthy Caucasian individuals from Russia, aged about 6 to 95. Isolated per sample were at least 6 million PBMCs. Germline CDR1 KGHSH, CDR2 LQKENI. CDR3 length: 15 amino acids. V gene TRBV18 combines with J gene TRBJ2-5; D tentatively reads TRBD1 or TRBD2 (5 bases each). The J call is uncertain, as TRBJ2-7 better fits the DNA end. The sequence derives from a woman aged 55-75 years in good health. The sample consisted of blood. This CDR3 is CASSGSSGPNYEQYF. The CDR3 bases are TGTGCCAGCTCAGGGTCTTCGGGACCGAACTACGAGCAGTACTTC.